This T cell receptor (beta chain) emerged from a study of T cell changes during pregnancy in multiple sclerosis (dated by TCRdb to about 2019). Some background on the complete study: Changes in the T cell repertoire over the course of pregnancy were examined in this study in women with multiple sclerosis.

Of note for this clone: What this receptor recognizes is not known. At one boundary the junction diverges from the germline segment, which might be a read error.

The library came from the immunoSEQ multiplex PCR assay. TCRdb holds this immuneACCESS table with in-frame rearrangements only. Some clones are missing; in checked studies, unresolved V genes explain under half, and the rest has no known cause. The sample table shows 60,000 to 75,000 clones, and roughly 93% are seen once. Approximately 1.5% of the sample comes from the top ten. CDR1 and CDR2, per the germline V gene, are MGHDK and SYGVNS. Measured from the cysteine to the phenylalanine, the CDR3 is 14 residues long. The read is trimmed to its CDR3 DNA, 42 bases read in frame from base 1. Material: peripheral blood, obtained in the third trimester of pregnancy. The clonotype comes from a female donor with multiple sclerosis, enrolled in a pregnancy study. The chain is encoded by TRBV25-1 joined to TRBJ2-7; matching of 7 bases hints at TRBD2 as the D gene. The DNA reads TGTGCCAGCAGTGTCTCGGGGGGACACCCTCGGTTCGTGTTC. This translates into CASSVSGGHPRFVF.